This TCR beta chain appears in the sequencing data of a study of T cell repertoires in cytomegalovirus infection (dated by TCRdb to between 2018 and 2021). In the study overall: Donor HLA type was relevant to the analysis, because carriage of CMV infection together with the matching HLA type was indicated by public TCR beta signatures.

Broad study findings and their caveats: In both this cohort and an independent approximately 370-donor cohort, the cumulative frequency of public TCR beta family members distinguished carriers of CMV infection plus the relevant HLA type. The ex vivo response was dominated by HLA-C-restricted CMV-specific TCR beta clonotypes, which also provided the single most frequent clonotype in two of eight donors.

On this clonotype: The antigen this receptor binds is unknown. Base-call qualities are not available, and no considerably larger clone is one nucleotide away.

These reads were obtained on an Illumina HiSeq 1500. Using fastp trimming at Q25 and MiXCR clonotype assembly, TCRdb reanalyzed the public sequencing data and kept in-frame beta chains. Identical CDR3 protein sequences are pooled into one entry, listed with their most common genes and DNA. A total of a few hundred thousand distinct CDR3 sequences appear in this sample, roughly 20% of them only once. 15% to 20% of the sample rests with the top ten. The germline V gene encodes CDR1 SEHNR and CDR2 FQNEAQ (reference sequence). V is cut by 3 bases and J by 4 bases, and the space between the germline ends is 12 bases. The CDR3 numbers 14 residues from cysteine through phenylalanine. Just CDR3 DNA is preserved here, 42 bases in frame from base 1.

The clonotype comes from a human donor in good health (CMV status not recorded). Some clones in this sample may be carry-over from other donors' samples. Sequenced input: CD8+ T cells from PBMCs. The chain was built from TRBV7-9 and TRBJ1-1; the D gene is perhaps TRBD1, on 6 matching bases. In nucleotide form, the sequence is TGTGCCAGCAGCTTTAGCCGGGACACCACTGAAGCTTTCTTT. It translates as CASSFSRDTTEAFF.